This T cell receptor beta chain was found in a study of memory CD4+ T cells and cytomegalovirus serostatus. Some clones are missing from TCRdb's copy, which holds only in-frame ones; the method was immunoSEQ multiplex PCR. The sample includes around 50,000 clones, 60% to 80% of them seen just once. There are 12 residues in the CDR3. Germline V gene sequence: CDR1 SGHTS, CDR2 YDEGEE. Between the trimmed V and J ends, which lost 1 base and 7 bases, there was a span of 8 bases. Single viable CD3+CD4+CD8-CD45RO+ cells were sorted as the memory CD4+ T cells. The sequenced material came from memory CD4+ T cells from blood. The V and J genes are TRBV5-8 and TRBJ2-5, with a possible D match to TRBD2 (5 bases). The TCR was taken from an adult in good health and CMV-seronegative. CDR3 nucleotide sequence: TGTGCCAGCAGCTTGTTTGGAGGGACCCAGTACTTC. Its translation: CASSLFGGTQYF.